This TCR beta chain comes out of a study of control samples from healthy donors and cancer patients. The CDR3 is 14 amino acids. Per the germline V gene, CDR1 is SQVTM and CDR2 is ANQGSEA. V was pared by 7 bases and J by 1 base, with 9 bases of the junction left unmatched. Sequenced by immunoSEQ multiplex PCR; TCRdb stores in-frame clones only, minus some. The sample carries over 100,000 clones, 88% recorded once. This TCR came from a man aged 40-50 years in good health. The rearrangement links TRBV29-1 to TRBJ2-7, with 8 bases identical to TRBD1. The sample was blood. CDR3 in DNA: TGCAGCGCGTCTGTGGACAGGGATTCCTACGAGCAGTACTTC. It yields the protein CSASVDRDSYEQYF.